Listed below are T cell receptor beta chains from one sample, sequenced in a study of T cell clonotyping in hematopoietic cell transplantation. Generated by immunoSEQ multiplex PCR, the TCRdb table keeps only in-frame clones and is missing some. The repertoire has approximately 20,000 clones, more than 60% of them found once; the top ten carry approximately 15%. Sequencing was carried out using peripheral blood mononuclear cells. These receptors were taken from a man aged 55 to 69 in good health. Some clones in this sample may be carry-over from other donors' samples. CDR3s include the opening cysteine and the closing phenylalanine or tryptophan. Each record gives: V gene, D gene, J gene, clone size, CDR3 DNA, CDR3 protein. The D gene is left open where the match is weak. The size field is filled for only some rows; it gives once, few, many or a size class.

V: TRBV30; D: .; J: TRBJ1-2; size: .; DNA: TGTGCCTGGAGTGTAGGGCTGGGACAAAATGGCTACACCTTC; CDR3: CAWSVGLGQNGYTF
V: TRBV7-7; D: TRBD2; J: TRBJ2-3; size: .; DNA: TGTGCCAGCAGCCGGGGACTAGCGGGGGGCTATTCCACAGATACGCAGTATTTT; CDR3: CASSRGLAGGYSTDTQYF
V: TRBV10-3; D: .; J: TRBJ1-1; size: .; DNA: TGTGCCACCTACCGGGGGACGGGGAACACTGAAGCTTTCTTT; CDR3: CATYRGTGNTEAFF
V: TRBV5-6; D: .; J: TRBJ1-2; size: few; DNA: TGTGCCAGCAGCGCAGGGTTCTCGGGCTACACCTTC; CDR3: CASSAGFSGYTF
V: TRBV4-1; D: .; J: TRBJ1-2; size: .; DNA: TGCGCCAGCAGCCAACCATACAGGGACCCCCTGTCGGGCTACACCTTC; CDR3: CASSQPYRDPLSGYTF
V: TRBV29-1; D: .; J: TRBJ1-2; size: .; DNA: TGCAGCGTTGATTCCAACAACTATGGCTACACCTTC; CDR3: CSVDSNNYGYTF
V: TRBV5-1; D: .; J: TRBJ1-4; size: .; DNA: TGCGCCAGCAGCACCGGGACTCATGACATTCCAACTAATGAAAAACTGTTTTTT; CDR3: CASSTGTHDIPTNEKLFF
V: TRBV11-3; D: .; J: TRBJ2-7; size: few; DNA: TGTGCCAGCAGCTTAGGGAGGGGGCATCACGAGCAGTACTTC; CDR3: CASSLGRGHHEQYF
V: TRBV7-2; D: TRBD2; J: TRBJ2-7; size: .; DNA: TGTGCCAGCAGCTTAGTGGCAAGCGGGGGGATTAGCTACGAGCAGTACTTC; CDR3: CASSLVASGGISYEQYF
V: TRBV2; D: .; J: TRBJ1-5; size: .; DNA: TGTGCCAGCAGTGCGTTAGGCCAGCCCCAGCATTTT; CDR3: CASSALGQPQHF